A single sample is the source of the 13 T cell receptor beta chains below, sequenced in a study of blood T cells in healthy people across ages. Alongside a J-beta primer mix, a sample-barcoded 5' primer served in a second PCR lasting about 7 to 11 cycles. TCRdb processed the 5' RACE reads anew with MiXCR; each CDR3 protein has one entry. The sample consists of about a million distinct CDR3 sequences, roughly 50% of them appearing once. The sequenced material came from blood. The receptors shown here come from a woman aged 55-70 years in good health.

V usage is TRBV5-5 and J usage is TRBJ2-6; D gene unclear. This CDR3 has 17 amino acids. Trimming took off 7 bases at V and 0 bases at J, with 17 bases between the two ends. Germline CDR1 and CDR2: SGHKS and YYEKEE (reference sequence). The CDR3 sequence: CASRRTPRSSGANVLTF. The DNA for the CDR3 is TGTGCCAGCCGTAGGACGCCCAGAAGCTCTGGGGCCAACGTCCTGACTTTC.

In this sample, this clonotype turned up once. This chain uses TRBV5-1 with TRBJ2-5; TRBD2 aligns across 9 bases. The V gene's germline CDR1 is SGHRS and CDR2 YFSETQ. V lost 3 bases, J lost 2 bases, and 5 bases stayed unmatched. CDR3 length equals 15 residues. Here the CDR3 DNA reads TGCGCCAGCAGCTCCTGGAGCGGGAGGCAAGAGACCCAGTACTTC. It codes for CASSSWSGRQETQYF.

This chain joins TRBV5-1 and TRBJ2-7, with 9 bases identical to TRBD2. The last part of the DNA fits TRBJ2-5 better; the J call may be wrong. The CDR3 has 18 amino acids. Per germline, CDR1 SGHRS and CDR2 YFSETQ. The CDR3 protein is CASSMKKMTSGGLETQYF. DNA of the CDR3: TGCGCCAGCAGCATGAAAAAAATGACTAGCGGTGGTCTAGAGACCCAGTACTTC.

The chain recombines TRBV7-6 with TRBJ1-2; a weak D match, TRBD1 (5 bases). The CDR3 contains 13 residues. V was clipped by 5 bases and J by 6 bases, with 13 bases between them. Germline-derived CDR1 and CDR2 are SGHVS and FNYEAQ. CDR3 sequence reads: CASSKGLSDGYTF. As DNA, the CDR3 is TGTGCCAGCAGCAAGGGACTGAGTGATGGCTACACCTTC.

This rearrangement joins TRBV4-1 to TRBJ2-3; a possible D gene is TRBD2 (5 bases). Germline CDR1 MGHRA, CDR2 YSYEKL. The CDR3 consists of 14 residues. V gave up 7 bases and J gave up 0 bases, with 11 bases separating them. Here the CDR3 DNA reads TGCGCCAGCAAGAGGGCGTCAAGCACAGATACGCAGTATTTT. This codes for CASKRASSTDTQYF.

This chain links TRBV7-2 with TRBJ2-7; possible D gene TRBD1, 6 bases. The CDR3 length is 14 residues. Germline V gene sequence: CDR1 SGHTA, CDR2 FQGNSA. The V end lost 1 base, the J end lost 4 bases, and 11 bases lay between the germline ends. CDR3 protein: CASSLDQGLYEQYF. CDR3 nucleotide sequence: TGTGCCAGCAGCTTAGATCAGGGGCTATACGAGCAGTACTTC.

This clonotype was seen more than once but under ten times. CDR3 sequence: CASSQAPRLAGDLNEQFF. As DNA, the CDR3 is TGCGCCAGCAGCCAAGCCCCCAGACTAGCGGGAGACCTCAATGAGCAGTTCTTC. The chain employs TRBV4-1 and TRBJ2-1; 12 nucleotides match TRBD2. Germline V gene sequence: CDR1 MGHRA, CDR2 YSYEKL. CDR3 length equals 18 residues. J gave up 6 bases and V 1 base, and 10 bases lay outside the gene matches.

The chain joins TRBV7-8 to TRBJ1-1; possibly TRBD1 for D (5 bases). This CDR3 is 20 amino acids long. Germline V gene data show CDR1 as SGHVS and CDR2 as FQNEAQ. V lost 1 base, J lost 5 bases, and 29 bases lay in between. DNA of the CDR3: TGTGCCAGCAGCTTAGTCCCCTGGGGCAGGGCTATAGGCATGGGGACTGAAGCTTTCTTT. Translating gives CASSLVPWGRAIGMGTEAFF.

This clonotype turned up a few times. The chain employs TRBV6-1 and TRBJ2-7; D may be TRBD1 or TRBD2 (5 bases each). Trimming took off 5 bases at V and 3 bases at J, with 11 bases between the two ends. The CDR3 has 13 residues. CDR1 is MNHNS and CDR2 is SASEGT in the germline V gene. The CDR3 loop is CASSKGPDYEQYF. The CDR3 nucleotides are TGTGCCAGCAGTAAGGGACCCGACTACGAGCAGTACTTC.

V usage is TRBV6-5 and J usage is TRBJ1-2, with a weak D call TRBD1 (5 bases). This CDR3 comprises 14 residues. V gave up 7 bases and J gave up 5 bases, with 17 bases separating them. The germline CDR1 and CDR2 sequences are MNHEY and SVGAGI. DNA of the CDR3: TGTGCCAGCACCCCTGTCGGGGGACGGTATGGCTACACCTTC. This gives the protein CASTPVGGRYGYTF.

The chain couples TRBV5-6 to TRBJ1-4; D not resolved. CDR3 length: 14 residues. CDR1 and CDR2 from the germline V gene are SGHDT and YYEEEE. Trimming shortened V by 2 bases and J by 7 bases, and 12 bases separated the two germline ends. The CDR3 region has the DNA TGTGCCAGCAGCTTCCGCAGGTTGAGTGAAAAACTGTTTTTT. It codes for CASSFRRLSEKLFF.

In this sample, this clonotype turned up a few times. The CDR3 region has the DNA TGTGCCAGCAGCTTTCCGGGACGAGGCACAGATACGCAGTATTTT. Translating it yields CASSFPGRGTDTQYF. V usage is TRBV5-4 and J usage is TRBJ2-3, with D possibly called TRBD1 or TRBD2 (5 bases each). Germline loops: CDR1 SGHNT, CDR2 YYREEE (reference sequence). The ends were cut back, 2 bases at V and 1 base at J, with 11 bases in the middle. The CDR3 sequence is 15 residues long. Drawing the rest from reference TRBV5-4 and TRBJ2-3, the complete variable domain is ETGVTQSPTHLIKTRGQQVTLRCSSQSGHNTVSWYQQALGQGPQFIFQYYREEENGRGNFPPRFSGLQFPNYSSELNVNALELDDSALYLCASSFPGRGTDTQYFGPGTRLTVL.

For the CDR3, the DNA is TGCGCCAGCTATGAGGATCGAAACATTCAGTACTTC. Translated, it gives CASYEDRNIQYF. This chain uses TRBV4-3 with TRBJ2-4; unclear D gene. Germline V gene lookup returns CDR1 LGHNA and CDR2 YSLEER. This CDR3 is built from 12 residues. Trimming took off 8 bases at V and 6 bases at J, with 11 bases between the two ends.